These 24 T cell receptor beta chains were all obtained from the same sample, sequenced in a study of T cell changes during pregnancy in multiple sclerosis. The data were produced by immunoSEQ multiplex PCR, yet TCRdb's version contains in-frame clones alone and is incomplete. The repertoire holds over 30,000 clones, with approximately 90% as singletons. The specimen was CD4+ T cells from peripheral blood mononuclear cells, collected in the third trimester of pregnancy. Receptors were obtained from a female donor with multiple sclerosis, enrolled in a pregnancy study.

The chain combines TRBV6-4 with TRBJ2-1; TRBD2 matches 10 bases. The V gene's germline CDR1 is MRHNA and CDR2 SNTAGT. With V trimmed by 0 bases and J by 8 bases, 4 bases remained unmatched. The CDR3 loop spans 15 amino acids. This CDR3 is CASSDSLAGVDEQFF. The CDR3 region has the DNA TGTGCCAGCAGTGACTCGCTAGCGGGAGTCGATGAGCAGTTCTTC.

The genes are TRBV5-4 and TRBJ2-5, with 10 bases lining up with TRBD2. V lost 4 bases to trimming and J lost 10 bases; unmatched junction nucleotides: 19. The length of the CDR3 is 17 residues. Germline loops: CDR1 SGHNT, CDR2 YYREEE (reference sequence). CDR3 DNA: TGTGCCAGCAGCATTGGGGGGGGCCCTAGCGGGAGAGGGGGCCAGTACTTC. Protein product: CASSIGGGPSGRGGQYF.

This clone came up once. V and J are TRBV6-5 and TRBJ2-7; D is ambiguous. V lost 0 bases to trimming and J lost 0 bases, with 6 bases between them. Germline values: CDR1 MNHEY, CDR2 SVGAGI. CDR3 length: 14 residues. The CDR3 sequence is CASSYSTASYEQYF. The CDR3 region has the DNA TGTGCCAGCAGTTACTCTACTGCCTCCTACGAGCAGTACTTC.

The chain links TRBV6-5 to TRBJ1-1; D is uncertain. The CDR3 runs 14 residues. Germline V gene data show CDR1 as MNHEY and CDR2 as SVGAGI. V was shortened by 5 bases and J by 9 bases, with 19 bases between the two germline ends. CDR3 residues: CASSQKSGIPQAFF. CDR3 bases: TGTGCCAGCAGTCAAAAATCAGGTATACCACAAGCTTTCTTT.

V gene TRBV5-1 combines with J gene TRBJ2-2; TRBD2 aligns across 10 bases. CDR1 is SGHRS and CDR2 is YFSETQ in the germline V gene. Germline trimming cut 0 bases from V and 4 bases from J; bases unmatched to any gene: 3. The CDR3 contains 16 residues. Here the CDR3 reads CASSLVAGGFTGELFF. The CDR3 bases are TGCGCCAGCAGCTTGGTAGCGGGAGGCTTCACCGGGGAGCTGTTTTTT.

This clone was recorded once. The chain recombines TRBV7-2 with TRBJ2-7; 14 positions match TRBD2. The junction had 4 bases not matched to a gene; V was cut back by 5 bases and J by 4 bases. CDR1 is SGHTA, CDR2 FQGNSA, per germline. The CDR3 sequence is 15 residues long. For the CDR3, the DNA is TGTGCCAGCAGCACAAGACTAGCGGGAGGGTACGAGCAGTACTTC. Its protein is CASSTRLAGGYEQYF.

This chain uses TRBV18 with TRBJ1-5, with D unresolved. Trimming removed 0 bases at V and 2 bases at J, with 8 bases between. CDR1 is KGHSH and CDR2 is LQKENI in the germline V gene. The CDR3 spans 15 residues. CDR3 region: CASSPPVTGNQPQHF. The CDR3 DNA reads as TGTGCCAGCTCACCACCGGTCACAGGCAATCAGCCCCAGCATTTT. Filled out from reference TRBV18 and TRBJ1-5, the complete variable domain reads NAGVMQNPRHLVRRRGQEARLRCSPMKGHSHVYWYRQLPEEGLKFMVYLQKENIIDESGMPKERFSAEFPKEGPSILRIQQVVRGDSAAYFCASSPPVTGNQPQHFGDGTRLSIL.

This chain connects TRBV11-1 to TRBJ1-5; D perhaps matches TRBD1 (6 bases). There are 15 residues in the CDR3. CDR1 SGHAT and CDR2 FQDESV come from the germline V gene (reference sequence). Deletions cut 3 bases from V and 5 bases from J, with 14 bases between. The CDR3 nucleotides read TGTGCCAGCAGCTTGGGCCAGGGGTCCCATCAGCCCCAGCATTTT. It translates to CASSLGQGSHQPQHF. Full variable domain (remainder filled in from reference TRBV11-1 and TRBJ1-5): EAEVAQSPRYKITEKSQAVAFWCDPISGHATLYWYRQILGQGPELLVQFQDESVVDDSQLPKDRFSAERLKGVDSTLKIQPAELGDSAMYLCASSLGQGSHQPQHFGDGTRLSIL.

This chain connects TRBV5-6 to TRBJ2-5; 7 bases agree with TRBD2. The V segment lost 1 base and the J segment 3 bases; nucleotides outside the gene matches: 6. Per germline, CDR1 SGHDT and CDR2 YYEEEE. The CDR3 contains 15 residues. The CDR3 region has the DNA TGTGCCAGCAGCTTGTGGTCGGGGGGAGAAGAGACCCAGTACTTC. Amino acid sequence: CASSLWSGGEETQYF.

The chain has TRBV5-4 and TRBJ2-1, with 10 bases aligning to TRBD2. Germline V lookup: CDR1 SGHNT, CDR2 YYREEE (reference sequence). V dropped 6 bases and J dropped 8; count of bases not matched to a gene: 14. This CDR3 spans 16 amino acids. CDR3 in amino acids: CASNPGAGGRIDEQFF. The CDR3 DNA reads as TGTGCCAGCAACCCTGGAGCGGGAGGGCGAATAGATGAGCAGTTCTTC. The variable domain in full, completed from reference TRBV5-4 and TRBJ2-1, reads ETGVTQSPTHLIKTRGQQVTLRCSSQSGHNTVSWYQQALGQGPQFIFQYYREEENGRGNFPPRFSGLQFPNYSSELNVNALELDDSALYLCASNPGAGGRIDEQFFGPGTRLTVL.

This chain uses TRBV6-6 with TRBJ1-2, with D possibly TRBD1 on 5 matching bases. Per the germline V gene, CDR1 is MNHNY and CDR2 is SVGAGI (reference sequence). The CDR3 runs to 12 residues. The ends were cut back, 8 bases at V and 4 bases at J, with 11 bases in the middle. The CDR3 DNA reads TGTGCCAGCCGTAAGGGGATCTATGGCTACACCTTC. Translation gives CASRKGIYGYTF.

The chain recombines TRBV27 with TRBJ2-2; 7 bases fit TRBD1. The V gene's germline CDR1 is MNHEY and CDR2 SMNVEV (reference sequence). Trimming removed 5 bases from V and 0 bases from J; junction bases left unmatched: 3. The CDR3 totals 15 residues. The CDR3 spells CASSRDSSNTGELFF. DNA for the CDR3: TGTGCCAGCAGTCGGGACAGTTCGAACACCGGGGAGCTGTTTTTT.

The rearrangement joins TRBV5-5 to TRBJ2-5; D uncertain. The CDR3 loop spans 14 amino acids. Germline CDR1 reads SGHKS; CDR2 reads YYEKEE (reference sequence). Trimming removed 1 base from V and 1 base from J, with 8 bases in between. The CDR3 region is CASSLFSIQETQYF. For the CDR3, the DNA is TGTGCCAGCAGCTTGTTTTCTATCCAAGAGACCCAGTACTTC.

CDR3: CASSSTGATNEKLFF. The CDR3 DNA is TGCGCCAGCAGCTCTACAGGGGCAACTAATGAAAAACTGTTTTTT. The chain uses TRBV5-1 and TRBJ1-4; 7 bases fit TRBD1. The CDR3 has 15 amino acids. With V trimmed by 3 bases and J by 0 bases, 2 bases remained unmatched. Looked up from germline, CDR1 is SGHRS and CDR2 is YFSETQ. Looking up the rest from reference TRBV5-1 and TRBJ1-4 gives the full variable domain: KAGVTQTPRYLIKTRGQQVTLSCSPISGHRSVSWYQQTPGQGLQFLFEYFSETQRNKGNFPGRFSGRQFSNSRSEMNVSTLELGDSALYLCASSSTGATNEKLFFGSGTQLSVL.

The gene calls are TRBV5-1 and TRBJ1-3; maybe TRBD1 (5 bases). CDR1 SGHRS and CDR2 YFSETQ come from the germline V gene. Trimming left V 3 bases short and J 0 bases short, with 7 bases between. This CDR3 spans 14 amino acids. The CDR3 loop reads CASSSTVSGNTIYF. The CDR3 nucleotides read TGCGCCAGCAGCTCGACAGTCTCTGGAAACACCATATATTTT. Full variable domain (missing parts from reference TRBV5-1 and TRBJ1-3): KAGVTQTPRYLIKTRGQQVTLSCSPISGHRSVSWYQQTPGQGLQFLFEYFSETQRNKGNFPGRFSGRQFSNSRSEMNVSTLELGDSALYLCASSSTVSGNTIYFGEGSWLTVV.

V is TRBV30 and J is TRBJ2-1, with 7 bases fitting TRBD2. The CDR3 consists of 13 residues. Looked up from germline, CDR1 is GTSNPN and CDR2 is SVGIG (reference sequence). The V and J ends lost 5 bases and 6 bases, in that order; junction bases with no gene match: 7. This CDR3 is CAWDRLAFNEQFF. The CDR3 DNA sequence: TGTGCCTGGGACAGACTAGCCTTCAATGAGCAGTTCTTC.

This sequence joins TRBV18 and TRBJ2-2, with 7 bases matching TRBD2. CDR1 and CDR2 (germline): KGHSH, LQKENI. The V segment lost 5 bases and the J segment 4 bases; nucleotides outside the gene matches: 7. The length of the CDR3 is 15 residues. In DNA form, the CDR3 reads TGTGCCAGCTCAGTACAGCGGGAACTCACCGGGGAGCTGTTTTTT. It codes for CASSVQRELTGELFF. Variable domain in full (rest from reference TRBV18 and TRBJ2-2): NAGVMQNPRHLVRRRGQEARLRCSPMKGHSHVYWYRQLPEEGLKFMVYLQKENIIDESGMPKERFSAEFPKEGPSILRIQQVVRGDSAAYFCASSVQRELTGELFFGEGSRLTVL.

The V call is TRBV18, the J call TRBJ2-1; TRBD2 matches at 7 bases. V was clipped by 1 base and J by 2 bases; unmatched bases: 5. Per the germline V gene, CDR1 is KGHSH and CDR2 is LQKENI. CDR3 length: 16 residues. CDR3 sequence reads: CASSPLGRGAYNEQFF. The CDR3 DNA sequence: TGTGCCAGCTCACCACTAGGACGGGGGGCCTACAATGAGCAGTTCTTC.

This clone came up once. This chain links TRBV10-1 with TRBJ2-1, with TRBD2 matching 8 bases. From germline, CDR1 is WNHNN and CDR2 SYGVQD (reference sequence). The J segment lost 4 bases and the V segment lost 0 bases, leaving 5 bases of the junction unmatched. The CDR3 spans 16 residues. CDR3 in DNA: TGCGCCAGCAGTGAGTCTAGCGGGGCCCTTTACAATGAGCAGTTCTTC. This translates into CASSESSGALYNEQFF.

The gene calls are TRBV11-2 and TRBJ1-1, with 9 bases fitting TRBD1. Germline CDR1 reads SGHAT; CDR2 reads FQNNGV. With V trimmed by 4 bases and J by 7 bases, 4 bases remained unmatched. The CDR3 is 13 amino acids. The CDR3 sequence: CASSSDRGSEAFF. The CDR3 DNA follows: TGTGCCAGCAGCTCGGACAGGGGAAGTGAAGCTTTCTTT.

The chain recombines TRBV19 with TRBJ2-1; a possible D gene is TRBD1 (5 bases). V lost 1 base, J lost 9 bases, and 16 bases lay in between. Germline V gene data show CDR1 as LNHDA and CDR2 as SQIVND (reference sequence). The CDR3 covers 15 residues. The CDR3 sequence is CASSIGLVGQGEQFF. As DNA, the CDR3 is TGTGCCAGTAGTATAGGCCTAGTTGGCCAGGGTGAGCAGTTCTTC.

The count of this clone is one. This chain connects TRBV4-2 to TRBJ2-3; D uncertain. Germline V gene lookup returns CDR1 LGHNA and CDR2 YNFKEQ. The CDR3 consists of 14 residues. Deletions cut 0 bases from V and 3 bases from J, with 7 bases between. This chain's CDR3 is CASSQDLRTDTQYF. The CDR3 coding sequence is TGTGCCAGCAGCCAAGACCTGAGAACAGATACGCAGTATTTT.

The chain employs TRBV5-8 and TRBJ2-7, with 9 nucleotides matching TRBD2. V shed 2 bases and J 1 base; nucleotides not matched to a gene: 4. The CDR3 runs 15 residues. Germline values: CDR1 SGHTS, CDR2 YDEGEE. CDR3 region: CASSLASGISYEQYF. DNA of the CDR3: TGTGCCAGCAGCTTAGCTAGCGGGATATCCTACGAGCAGTACTTC.

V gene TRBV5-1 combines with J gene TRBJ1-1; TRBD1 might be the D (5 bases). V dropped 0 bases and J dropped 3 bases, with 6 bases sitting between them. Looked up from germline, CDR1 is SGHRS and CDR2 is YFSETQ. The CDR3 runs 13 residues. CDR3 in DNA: TGCGCCAGCAGCTTGGGCAGGGACACTGAAGCTTTCTTT. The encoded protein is CASSLGRDTEAFF.